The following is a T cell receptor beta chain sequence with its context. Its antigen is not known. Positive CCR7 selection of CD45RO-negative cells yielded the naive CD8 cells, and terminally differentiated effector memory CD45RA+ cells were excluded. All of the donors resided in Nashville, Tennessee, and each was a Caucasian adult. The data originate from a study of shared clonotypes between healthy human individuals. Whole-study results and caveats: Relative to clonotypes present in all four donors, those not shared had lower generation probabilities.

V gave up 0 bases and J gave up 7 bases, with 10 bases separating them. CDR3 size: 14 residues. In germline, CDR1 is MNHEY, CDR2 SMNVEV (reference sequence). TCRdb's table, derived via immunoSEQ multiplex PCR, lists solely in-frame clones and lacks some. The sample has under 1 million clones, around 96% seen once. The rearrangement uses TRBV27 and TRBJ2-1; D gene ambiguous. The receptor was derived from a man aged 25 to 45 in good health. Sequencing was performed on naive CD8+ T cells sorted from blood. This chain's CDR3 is CASSLSSWSNEQFF. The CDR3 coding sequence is TGTGCCAGCAGTTTATCCAGCTGGTCTAATGAGCAGTTCTTC.